Reported below is one T cell receptor (beta chain). No antigen is known for it. This sample is part of a study of vaccination effects on CD4 cells after COVID-19. Before any sequencing was done, the ViraFEST assay used viral peptide pools to expand antigen-specific CD4+ T cells. Culture lasted 10 days before CD4+ T cell isolation. People in the vaccine group had not been infected with SARS-CoV-2 before, and their nucleocapsid antibodies were negative. Researchers swapped half the medium for IL-2 medium on both days 3 and 7. Overall study findings and caveats: Few convalescent patients and no early post-infection timepoints were included in the study. Marked contraction was observed in infection-induced and vaccine-induced clones late after vaccination.

The germline V gene has CDR1 MNHEY and CDR2 SMNVEV (reference sequence). V lost 6 bases to trimming and J lost 8 bases, with 13 bases between them. This CDR3 spans 12 amino acids. TCRdb's copy holds only in-frame clones and misses some; the assay was immunoSEQ multiplex PCR. Of tens of thousands of clones detected, around 68% appear once; the ten largest clones hold approximately 25%. Sequences were derived from CD4+ T cells from PBMCs cultured with HCoV-OC43 spike peptides, sampled before COVID-19 vaccination. Noted subset: HCoV-OC43 spike overlapping peptide pool stimulation. The J gene is TRBJ1-2, the V gene TRBV27; possibly TRBD1 for D (5 bases). The clonotype was recovered from a human donor who received a COVID-19 vaccine. The CDR3 nucleotides are TGTGCCAGCAGCCCCCTGGGGGGAGGCTACACCTTC. This encodes CASSPLGGGYTF.